The TCR beta chain under discussion was sequenced for a study of beta chain features in type 1 diabetes. The wider study: All samples combined gave just under 110 million sorted cells for examination.

CDR1 is SGDLS and CDR2 is YYNGEE in the germline V gene. CDR3 length equals 12 residues. Trimming took 4 bases from V and 13 from J, leaving 17 bases between them. Study-wide results and caveats: Moderately but significantly shorter TCRB CDR3s were found in Type 1 diabetes patients in all four CD4+ subsets.

A heparinised blood draw that averaged about 100 mL was obtained once from each donor. Of note for this clone: What it binds is unknown.

The isolated RNA, all of it, was reverse transcribed, so expressed TCRB transcripts were what got sequenced. The study sequenced naive, central memory and regulatory T cell samples to an average of about 3.57 million reads. TCRdb's table, derived via immunoSEQ multiplex PCR, lists solely in-frame clones and lacks some. The sample has around 140,000 clones; 7% to 10% are singletons. This TCR was recovered from a man aged 25-45 years with type 1 diabetes. The chain couples TRBV9 to TRBJ2-5, with D possibly TRBD2 on 6 matching bases. The sequencing sample was made of central memory CD4+ T cells from blood. CDR3 sequence (DNA): TGTGCCAGCAGCCCTTCAGCGGGTGCCAGGTACTTC. Translating it yields CASSPSAGARYF.